This entry lists 25 T cell receptor beta chains sequenced from one sample in a study of blood T cell repertoires in COVID-19. TCRdb's table, derived via immunoSEQ multiplex PCR, lists solely in-frame clones and lacks some. The table shows 140,000 to 150,000 clones, with around 76% occurring only once. Sequencing was done on a sample of peripheral blood. All receptors derive from a man aged 55-75 years with acute or convalescent COVID-19.

The chain joins TRBV3-1 (or the pseudogene TRBV3-2) to TRBJ2-7; 9 nucleotides align to TRBD1. The germline V gene has CDR1 LGHDT and CDR2 YNNKEL (reference sequence). After removal of 4 bases from V and 0 bases from J, the junction contained 4 bases not matched to a gene. The CDR3 sequence is 15 residues long. CDR3 sequence: CASSLTGGGSYEQYF. The CDR3, as DNA: TGTGCCAGCAGCCTAACAGGGGGCGGCTCCTACGAGCAGTACTTC.

The chain has TRBV18 and TRBJ1-4; 7 positions match TRBD1. With 3 bases clipped from V and 4 bases from J, the junction kept 8 bases outside the gene matches. This CDR3 is built from 16 residues. Germline values: CDR1 KGHSH, CDR2 LQKENI. The CDR3 DNA follows: TGTGCCAGCTCACCTTATAAGACAGGGAGTAATGAAAAACTGTTTTTT. Translation gives CASSPYKTGSNEKLFF.

This chain uses TRBV6-1 with TRBJ2-3; 13 nucleotides align to TRBD2. CDR1 is MNHNS and CDR2 is SASEGT in the germline V gene. The CDR3 contains 18 residues. V gave up 0 bases and J gave up 5 bases; unmatched junction bases: 8. In nucleotides, the CDR3 is TGTGCCAGCAGTGAAGCGGGGGGGACTAGCGGGACTTTAGATACGCAGTATTTT. It encodes CASSEAGGTSGTLDTQYF.

V usage is TRBV30 and J usage is TRBJ2-3; a possible D gene is TRBD2 (5 bases). Germline-derived CDR1 and CDR2 are GTSNPN and SVGIG (reference sequence). This CDR3 is 12 amino acids long. Trimming removed 3 bases at V and 3 bases at J, with 7 bases between. The CDR3 coding sequence is TGTGCCTGGAGGGGAGCTACAGATACGCAGTATTTT. Translation: CAWRGATDTQYF. Full variable domain (remainder filled in from reference TRBV30 and TRBJ2-3): SQTIHQWPATLVQPVGSPLSLECTVEGTSNPNLYWYRQAAGRGLQLLFYSVGIGQISSEVPQNLSASRPQDRQFILSSKKLLLSDSGFYLCAWRGATDTQYFGPGTRLTVL.

V is TRBV11-2 and J is TRBJ2-7; TRBD2 matches 9 bases. Germline V gene lookup returns CDR1 SGHAT and CDR2 FQNNGV. The CDR3 sequence is 15 residues long. V shed 4 bases, J shed 1 base, and the junction held 5 bases outside the gene matches. The CDR3 loop reads CASSSSGTRSYEQYF. CDR3 DNA sequence: TGTGCCAGCAGCTCTAGCGGGACGAGGTCCTACGAGCAGTACTTC.

In regard to this clone: One end of the junction is discordant with germline, which a read error may explain. This chain links TRBV6-5 with TRBJ1-6, with D possibly TRBD1 on 6 matching bases. The CDR3 has 13 amino acids. Germline assignment: CDR1 MNHEY and CDR2 SVGAGI. In nucleotides, the CDR3 is TGTGCCAGCAGGGGACAAGAGGGTTCAACCCTCCACTTT. As protein: CASRGQEGSTLHF.

This rearrangement joins TRBV7-9 to TRBJ1-5, with D uncertain. This CDR3 is built from 12 residues. Trimming took 4 bases from V and 4 from J, leaving 5 bases between them. Germline V CDR1 and CDR2: SEHNR, FQNEAQ (reference sequence). CDR3 amino acids: CASSSPNQPQHF. CDR3 nucleotides: TGTGCCAGCAGCTCCCCGAATCAGCCCCAGCATTTT.

The V gene is TRBV29-1, the J gene TRBJ1-1, with a weak D call TRBD1 (5 bases). Trimming shortened V by 6 bases and J by 2 bases, and 10 bases separated the two germline ends. CDR3 length: 12 residues. In germline, CDR1 is SQVTM, CDR2 ANQGSEA. CDR3 in DNA: TGCAGCGTGTCGACAGCCAACACTGAAGCTTTCTTT. This translates into CSVSTANTEAFF.

This chain links TRBV7-9 with TRBJ2-1; 7 bases match TRBD2. Unmatched junction bases numbered 4, after V lost 5 bases and J lost 6 bases. The CDR3 spans 13 residues. The V gene's germline CDR1 is SEHNR and CDR2 FQNEAQ (reference sequence). The CDR3 nucleotides read TGTGCCAGCAGCACGCGGGAGTCCAATGAGCAGTTCTTC. This sequence encodes CASSTRESNEQFF.

This clone was counted only a few times. The chain employs TRBV5-1 and TRBJ2-1, with TRBD2 matching over 14 bases. V gave up 0 bases and J gave up 8 bases; unmatched junction bases: 4. Germline CDR1 and CDR2: SGHRS and YFSETQ. The CDR3 totals 16 residues. The CDR3 loop is CASSLGGTSGSYEQFF. In nucleotides, the CDR3 is TGCGCCAGCAGCTTGGGGGGGACTAGCGGGAGTTATGAGCAGTTCTTC.

This rearrangement joins TRBV5-1 to TRBJ1-4; D not certain. V lost 2 bases to trimming and J lost 3 bases, with 5 bases between them. The CDR3 extends over 13 amino acids. The germline gives CDR1 SGHRS, CDR2 YFSETQ. CDR3 residues: CASSFRPNEKLFF. CDR3 DNA sequence: TGCGCCAGCAGCTTCCGTCCTAATGAAAAACTGTTTTTT. The whole variable domain, filled in from reference TRBV5-1 and TRBJ1-4, reads KAGVTQTPRYLIKTRGQQVTLSCSPISGHRSVSWYQQTPGQGLQFLFEYFSETQRNKGNFPGRFSGRQFSNSRSEMNVSTLELGDSALYLCASSFRPNEKLFFGSGTQLSVL.

This chain connects TRBV7-9 to TRBJ1-3; no firm D call. V shed 10 bases and J shed 0 bases, with 10 bases lying between them. The CDR3 length is 13 residues. Germline V gene lookup returns CDR1 SEHNR and CDR2 FQNEAQ (reference sequence). Written as DNA, the CDR3 is TGTGCCATTGCCGAGCTCTCTGGAAACACCATATATTTT. Protein sequence: CAIAELSGNTIYF.

V and J are TRBV18 and TRBJ1-5, with D maybe TRBD1 (5 bases). Trimming removed 5 bases from V and 7 bases from J, with 12 bases in between. The CDR3 runs to 13 residues. Looked up from germline, CDR1 is KGHSH and CDR2 is LQKENI. The CDR3 region is CASSSTREQPQHF. CDR3 coding DNA: TGTGCCAGCTCATCCACCAGGGAACAGCCCCAGCATTTT.

This chain uses TRBV9 with TRBJ2-3; 7 bases are a match to TRBD2. From germline, CDR1 is SGDLS and CDR2 YYNGEE. The CDR3 contains 16 residues. Unmatched junction bases numbered 7, after V lost 3 bases and J lost 0 bases. The CDR3, as DNA: TGTGCCAGCAGCGCACACCTAGCGGAGAGCACAGATACGCAGTATTTT. Protein: CASSAHLAESTDTQYF.

This chain connects TRBV19 to TRBJ1-5, with 8 nucleotides matching TRBD1. Germline CDR1 and CDR2: LNHDA and SQIVND (reference sequence). The CDR3 consists of 15 residues. V dropped 7 bases and J dropped 4; count of bases not matched to a gene: 9. The CDR3 loop is CASKEQGELNQPQHF. The CDR3 DNA reads TGTGCCAGTAAAGAACAGGGGGAGCTTAATCAGCCCCAGCATTTT. Based on the CDR3 plus reference TRBV19 and TRBJ1-5, the full variable domain is DGGITQSPKYLFRKEGQNVTLSCEQNLNHDAMYWYRQDPGQGLRLIYYSQIVNDFQKGDIAEGYSVSREKKESFPLTVTSAQKNPTAFYLCASKEQGELNQPQHFGDGTRLSIL.

This sequence joins TRBV28 and TRBJ2-7; 14 bases map to TRBD2. The trim removed 4 bases at V and 1 base at J, leaving 6 bases unmatched. This CDR3 comprises 17 residues. CDR1 is MDHEN, CDR2 SYDVKM, per germline. Here the CDR3 reads CASSSPTSGRGSYEQYF. In DNA, the CDR3 is TGTGCCAGCAGTTCCCCGACTAGCGGGAGGGGATCCTACGAGCAGTACTTC.

The V call is TRBV5-1, the J call TRBJ1-2; 7 positions match TRBD1. CDR1 is SGHRS and CDR2 is YFSETQ in the germline V gene. This CDR3 region has 15 residues. The V gene end was trimmed by 0 bases and the J gene end by 3 bases; junction bases not matched to a gene: 5. The CDR3 here is CASSLEGQAHYGYTF. DNA of the CDR3: TGCGCCAGCAGCTTGGAAGGACAGGCGCACTATGGCTACACCTTC.

This chain links TRBV5-1 with TRBJ2-3, with 11 positions matching TRBD2. V shed 4 bases and J 0 bases; nucleotides not matched to a gene: 7. CDR1 and CDR2 (germline): SGHRS, YFSETQ. The CDR3 has 17 amino acids. The CDR3 coding sequence is TGCGCCAGCAGCCCCTCTACTAGCGGGAGAAGCACAGATACGCAGTATTTT. It specifies CASSPSTSGRSTDTQYF.

This clone was seen a few times. This chain uses TRBV19 with TRBJ2-7; a weak D match, TRBD1 (5 bases). V was shortened by 3 bases and J by 4 bases, with 10 bases between the two germline ends. This CDR3 is 13 amino acids long. Per the germline V gene, CDR1 is LNHDA and CDR2 is SQIVND (reference sequence). CDR3 residues: CASSIGRDYEQYF. In DNA, the CDR3 is TGTGCCAGTAGTATCGGCAGGGATTACGAGCAGTACTTC. The full variable domain, with the rest looked up from reference TRBV19 and TRBJ2-7, is DGGITQSPKYLFRKEGQNVTLSCEQNLNHDAMYWYRQDPGQGLRLIYYSQIVNDFQKGDIAEGYSVSREKKESFPLTVTSAQKNPTAFYLCASSIGRDYEQYFGPGTRLTVT.

This clone has just one count. The V gene is TRBV6-5, the J gene TRBJ2-7; 8 bases map to TRBD2. This CDR3 is 15 amino acids long. V lost 0 bases and J lost 1; bases outside the gene matches: 2. Germline-derived CDR1 and CDR2 are MNHEY and SVGAGI. The CDR3 DNA follows: TGTGCCAGCAGTTACTCCGGGGGGGCGTCCTACGAGCAGTACTTC. It encodes CASSYSGGASYEQYF.

V is TRBV5-6 and J is TRBJ1-4; D ambiguous. V lost 1 base to trimming and J lost 7 bases, with 11 bases between them. This CDR3 is 14 amino acids long. Germline V gene sequence: CDR1 SGHDT, CDR2 YYEEEE. Here the CDR3 DNA reads TGTGCCAGCAGCTTGCTAGCTCGGAGTGAAAAACTGTTTTTT. Translating it yields CASSLLARSEKLFF.

The genes are TRBV5-1 and TRBJ2-2; TRBD1 agrees at 11 bases. After removal of 3 bases from V and 4 bases from J, the junction contained 2 bases not matched to a gene. The CDR3 is made up of 15 amino acids. CDR1 and CDR2 from the germline V gene are SGHRS and YFSETQ. CDR3 DNA sequence: TGCGCCAGCAGCTCTGGACAGGGGGCCACCGGGGAGCTGTTTTTT. This translates into CASSSGQGATGELFF.

This chain joins TRBV19 and TRBJ1-2; TRBD1 matches 8 bases. Unmatched junction bases numbered 8, after V lost 4 bases and J lost 4 bases. This CDR3 contains 15 residues. Germline V gene lookup returns CDR1 LNHDA and CDR2 SQIVND (reference sequence). The CDR3, as DNA: TGTGCCAGTAGTACGGGACAGGCCTTCGTCTATGGCTACACCTTC. Its protein is CASSTGQAFVYGYTF.

This clone was seen a single time. The gene calls are TRBV10-1 and TRBJ1-1; D not certain. With 0 bases removed from V and 0 bases from J, the gap between germline ends came to 2 bases. CDR3 length: 13 residues. The germline CDR1 and CDR2 sequences are WNHNN and SYGVQD (reference sequence). Here the CDR3 reads CASSESMNTEAFF. CDR3 bases: TGCGCCAGCAGTGAGTCCATGAACACTGAAGCTTTCTTT.

The V gene is TRBV2, the J gene TRBJ2-5; 13 nucleotides agree with TRBD2. J lost 1 base, V lost 5 bases, and 4 bases had no gene match. The germline CDR1 and CDR2 sequences are SNHLY and FYNNEI. The CDR3 is 16 residues long. This chain's CDR3 is CASSRGLAGSQETQYF. For the CDR3, the DNA is TGTGCCAGCAGTAGGGGACTAGCGGGGTCCCAAGAGACCCAGTACTTC.